The 23 T cell receptor beta chains given below trace back to one sample, sequenced in a study of CD8+CD57+ T cells in acquired aplastic anemia. Template material for TCR beta VDJ and CDR3 profiling consisted of genomic DNA. TCRdb processed the reads anew with MiXCR; each CDR3 protein has one entry. Of around 170,000 distinct CDR3 sequences listed, 46% were seen once; the top ten hold 2.5% to 3.5%. Input material: sorted CD4+, CD8+, or CD8+CD57+ T cells (not recorded which) from PBMCs. These receptors all stem from a human donor in good health.

V usage is TRBV19 and J usage is TRBJ2-6; no firm D call. This CDR3 is built from 15 residues. V was cut by 5 bases and J by 2 bases, with 10 bases left in between. CDR1 is LNHDA and CDR2 is SQIVND in the germline V gene (reference sequence). The DNA of the CDR3 is TGTGCCAGTAGTCCGTCCGGCACTGGGGCCAACGTCCTGACTTTC. Its translation: CASSPSGTGANVLTF.

The chain is built from TRBV29-1 and TRBJ2-1; D assignment may be TRBD1 or TRBD2 (5 bases each). From germline, CDR1 is SQVTM and CDR2 ANQGSEA. Trimming pared 6 bases from V and 6 bases from J, leaving 21 bases between. The CDR3 loop spans 15 amino acids. The CDR3: CSVATPRLGPNEQFF. In DNA, the CDR3 is TGCAGCGTCGCCACCCCCAGGTTGGGACCCAATGAGCAGTTCTTC.

This clonotype was seen ten or more times. The J gene is TRBJ2-7, the V gene TRBV2; TRBD1 matches at 10 bases. The CDR3 loop spans 18 amino acids. Germline loops: CDR1 SNHLY, CDR2 FYNNEI. V shed 6 bases, J shed 1 base, and the junction held 15 bases outside the gene matches. The CDR3 nucleotides are TGTGCCAGCAGGGGGGGACAGGGGATAGCTCGTGGTTCCTACGAGCAGTACTTC. It is translated as CASRGGQGIARGSYEQYF.

This clonotype was detected many times. The chain is built from TRBV6-1 and TRBJ1-5; D remains unclear. The length of the CDR3 is 14 residues. V was shortened by 6 bases and J by 2 bases, with 11 bases between the two germline ends. Germline V lookup: CDR1 MNHNS, CDR2 SASEGT. DNA for the CDR3: TGTGCCAGCAGCGCTGGACTGGGCAATCAGCCCCAGCATTTT. Amino acid sequence: CASSAGLGNQPQHF.

The V gene is TRBV3-1, the J gene TRBJ2-1; D might be TRBD2 (6 bases). Germline V gene sequence: CDR1 LGHDT, CDR2 YNNKEL (reference sequence). This CDR3 has 15 residues. V lost 7 bases to trimming and J lost 1 base, with 14 bases between them. The CDR3 is CASTGGFGSYNEQFF. CDR3 bases: TGTGCCAGCACAGGAGGGTTCGGATCCTACAATGAGCAGTTCTTC.

This clonotype was seen at least ten times. The chain is built from TRBV10-3 and TRBJ2-1; 8 nucleotides align to TRBD2. The CDR3 extends over 15 amino acids. Germline V gene data show CDR1 as ENHRY and CDR2 as SYGVKD. The V gene end was trimmed by 6 bases and the J gene end by 0 bases; junction bases not matched to a gene: 4. The CDR3 DNA follows: TGTGCCATCAGCCCAACTAGCGGCTCCTACAATGAGCAGTTCTTC. It specifies CAISPTSGSYNEQFF.

This clonotype was found a few times. The chain is built from TRBV5-1 and TRBJ2-3; D remains unclear. CDR3 length equals 13 residues. V lost 7 bases to trimming and J lost 2 bases, with 11 bases between them. Germline V gene lookup returns CDR1 SGHRS and CDR2 YFSETQ. CDR3 region: CASRPLYTDTQYF. DNA of the CDR3: TGCGCCAGCCGCCCTTTGTACACAGATACGCAGTATTTT.

This chain uses TRBV20-1 with TRBJ2-3, with 8 positions matching TRBD2. Per germline, CDR1 DFQATT and CDR2 SNEGSKA (reference sequence). CDR3 length: 15 residues. V gave up 8 bases and J gave up 2 bases; unmatched junction bases: 12. The CDR3 protein is CSSKNGGAVTDTQYF. CDR3 nucleotides: TGCAGTTCTAAAAACGGGGGGGCCGTCACAGATACGCAGTATTTT.

In its sample, this clonotype was seen once. This sequence joins TRBV15 and TRBJ1-1, with D possibly being TRBD1 (5 bases). Looked up from germline, CDR1 is LNHNV and CDR2 is YYDKDF (reference sequence). CDR3 length equals 15 residues. V lost 0 bases and J 8 bases, leaving 16 bases between the germline ends. The DNA of the CDR3 is TGTGCCACCAGCAGAGATTTGGGACGGCGGGGGGAAGCTTTCTTT. It yields the protein CATSRDLGRRGEAFF.

This clonotype was detected a few times. CDR3 sequence reads: CASSERQYEQYF. In DNA form, the CDR3 reads TGTGCCAGCAGTGAAAGACAGTACGAGCAGTACTTC. The chain joins TRBV6-1 to TRBJ2-7, with a tentative D call TRBD1 (5 bases). This CDR3 region has 12 residues. Looked up from germline, CDR1 is MNHNS and CDR2 is SASEGT. V lost 2 bases, J lost 4 bases, and 6 bases lay in between.

This clonotype was detected only a few times. An end of the junction does not agree with germline; a read error may underlie this. The chain employs TRBV9 and TRBJ2-5, with TRBD1 identical over 9 bases. Germline CDR1 SGDLS, CDR2 YYNGEE. CDR3 length equals 16 residues. DNA for the CDR3: TGTGCCAACAGCTTCGCCCCGGACAGGGGAGGAGAGACCCAGTACTTC. Its protein product is CANSFAPDRGGETQYF.

The rearrangement uses TRBV12-3 or TRBV12-4 and TRBJ1-2; D gene unclear. Between the trimmed V and J ends, which lost 0 bases and 7 bases, there was a span of 9 bases. CDR3 length: 13 amino acids. For the CDR3, the DNA is TGTGCCAGCAGTTTAGCGGCAAGACTTGGCTACACCTTC. Translated, it gives CASSLAARLGYTF.

This clonotype was counted at least ten times. The chain has TRBV2 and TRBJ2-3; no reliable D call. Germline V gene data show CDR1 as SNHLY and CDR2 as FYNNEI. The CDR3 spans 14 residues. With 3 bases removed from V and 0 bases from J, the gap between germline ends came to 7 bases. DNA of the CDR3: TGTGCCAGCAGTGATGGTCTAAGCACAGATACGCAGTATTTT. It codes for CASSDGLSTDTQYF. The whole variable domain, remainder taken from reference TRBV2 and TRBJ2-3, is EPEVTQTPSHQVTQMGQEVILRCVPISNHLYFYWYRQILGQKVEFLVSFYNNEISEKSEIFDDQFSVERPDGSNFTLKIRSTKLEDSAMYFCASSDGLSTDTQYFGPGTRLTVL.

The rearrangement joins TRBV9 to TRBJ1-6, with a weak D call TRBD1 (6 bases). The CDR3 consists of 14 residues. CDR1 SGDLS and CDR2 YYNGEE come from the germline V gene. V lost 2 bases and J 7 bases, leaving 10 bases between the germline ends. CDR3 loop: CASSVGQGNSPLHF. The CDR3 DNA reads TGTGCCAGCAGCGTCGGGCAGGGGAATTCACCCCTCCACTTT.

For this clonotype: Being one base from a much bigger clone, this may be a read error. V and J are TRBV6-1 and TRBJ2-7; the match to TRBD1 covers 8 bases. Germline V gene sequence: CDR1 MNHNS, CDR2 SASEGT. The CDR3 extends over 14 amino acids. The junction had 8 bases not matched to a gene; V was cut back by 7 bases and J by 3 bases. CDR3 sequence: CASNKDRESYEQYF. CDR3 DNA: TGTGCCAGCAACAAGGACAGGGAGAGCTACGAGCAGTACTTC.

This CDR3 is CASTEDQVPYSNQPQHF. The CDR3 DNA sequence: TGTGCCAGTACAGAAGATCAGGTCCCCTATAGCAATCAGCCCCAGCATTTT. The chain is built from TRBV19 and TRBJ1-5; the D is unclear. Between the trimmed V and J ends, which lost 7 bases and 0 bases, there was a span of 19 bases. CDR1 and CDR2 (germline): LNHDA, SQIVND (reference sequence). The CDR3 has 17 residues.

This chain joins TRBV24-1 and TRBJ2-3; the D gene could be TRBD1 or TRBD2 (5 bases each). Trimming shortened V by 7 bases and J by 5 bases, and 15 bases separated the two germline ends. This CDR3 is built from 14 residues. Germline-derived CDR1 and CDR2 are KGHDR and SFDVKD. The CDR3 DNA reads as TGTGCCACCAGCTGGGGACCTCGGAAAGATACGCAGTATTTT. It specifies CATSWGPRKDTQYF.

J is TRBJ1-4 and V is TRBV29-1; the match to TRBD1 covers 10 bases. In germline, CDR1 is SQVTM, CDR2 ANQGSEA. With V trimmed by 6 bases and J by 8 bases, 6 bases remained unmatched. This CDR3 region has 13 residues. The CDR3 DNA is TGCAGCGTCCGACAGGGGGCGGCGGAAAAACTGTTTTTT. It translates to CSVRQGAAEKLFF.

This clonotype has a count of ten or more. The chain uses TRBV5-4 and TRBJ2-6; 9 bases line up with TRBD1. V trimming: 3 bases; J trimming: 0 bases; junction bases outside the gene matches: 4. This CDR3 spans 17 amino acids. Per germline, CDR1 SGHNT and CDR2 YYREEE (reference sequence). The CDR3 reads CASSSNRGPSGANVLTF. The CDR3 DNA sequence: TGTGCCAGCAGCTCCAACAGGGGGCCCTCTGGGGCCAACGTCCTGACTTTC.

The sample holds many counts of this clonotype. This chain uses TRBV7-9 with TRBJ2-5; 7 nucleotides line up with TRBD2. The CDR3 contains 15 residues. J gave up 1 base and V 5 bases, and 7 bases lay outside the gene matches. Germline values: CDR1 SEHNR, CDR2 FQNEAQ (reference sequence). The CDR3 coding sequence is TGTGCCAGCAGCAACGCGCTAGCGGCCCAAGAGACCCAGTACTTC. Translation: CASSNALAAQETQYF.

On this clonotype itself: A read error may explain this, as a much larger clone is one base away. V is TRBV11-1 and J is TRBJ2-2; 12 bases are a match to TRBD2. The CDR3 is 16 residues long. Germline loops: CDR1 SGHAT, CDR2 FQDESV (reference sequence). The CDR3 DNA sequence: TGTGCCAGCAGTCCGACTAGCGGGGGATACACCGGGGAGCTGGTTTTT. Translation gives CASSPTSGGYTGELVF.

The sample holds many counts of this clonotype. The J gene is TRBJ1-1, the V gene TRBV6-5; D gene unclear. V was shortened by 1 base and J by 4 bases, with 10 bases between the two germline ends. The germline V gene encodes CDR1 MNHEY and CDR2 SVGAGI. The CDR3 extends over 14 amino acids. The CDR3 sequence: CASSYLEGSTEAFF. CDR3 bases: TGTGCCAGCAGTTACTTAGAGGGAAGCACTGAAGCTTTCTTT.

The chain couples TRBV4-2 to TRBJ2-3; 7 bases match TRBD2. This CDR3 is 15 amino acids long. Germline V gene lookup returns CDR1 LGHNA and CDR2 YNFKEQ. Trimming took 3 bases from V and 5 from J; bases not matched to a gene: 8. The CDR3 sequence is CASSQRPGLKDTQYF. The CDR3, as DNA: TGTGCCAGCAGCCAGAGACCGGGACTAAAAGATACGCAGTATTTT.